This paragraph covers one T cell receptor beta chain sequence. Its antigen specificity is not known. Base qualities are missing; no much larger clone stands one base away. The CDR3 regions of human TCRbeta chains were analyzed by immunosequencing. On the authors' methods: TCRs in the repertoires were compared against a reference library of SARS-CoV-2-specific TCRs that had been generated with the MIRA antigen-specificity platform. Breadth was defined as the fraction of unique TCRs that were SARS-CoV-2-associated. Depth was defined as the fraction of total T cells that were SARS-CoV-2-associated. Using the MIRA data, each spike-specific TCR was assigned both to the spike region to which the TCR was reactive and to a CD4 or CD8 class. Log10-transformed breadth and depth values were compared by one-way ANOVA with Sidak's multiple comparisons tests. The table comes from immuneACCESS by way of TCRdb, which keeps in-frame sequences with V and J called. Part of the clones is missing from these tables; in studies checked, under half for an unresolved V gene and the rest for unknown reasons. The V and J calls and clone size are taken from that table; D and trimming were inferred from the DNA. This sample comprises about 61,000 clones, about 90% of them detected only once. The ten top clones hold around 5% of the sample.

This sample is part of a study of T cell responses to AZD1222 COVID-19 vaccine (dated by TCRdb to the early 2020s). Looking at the study overall: AZD1222 recipients whose second dose came at about 4 weeks and those whose second dose came at about 12 weeks were combined into one group, since spike-specific TCR depth and breadth did not differ between the two schedules. A total of 230 to 250 trial participants underwent TCR sequencing, of whom roughly 210 had received two doses of AZD1222 and around 25 had received two doses of the MenACWY control vaccine. Trial participants were enrolled by age into 18-55, 56-69 and 70-plus year subgroups, with about 150, 28 and 57 TCR-sequenced participants respectively.

The sample's time point, from its label and the paper: baseline before first vaccination. The vaccinee samples were drawn from two UK trials, COV001 and COV002, one of which was a single-blind randomized controlled phase 2/3 trial testing AZD1222 (ChAdOx1 nCoV-19) in healthy adults. Trial participant PBMC samples were collected at day 0 and day 28 after the second dose for TCRbeta chain sequencing. Clipping removes 6 bases from V and 3 bases from J, with 4 as the unmatched junction base count. Taken from the germline V gene (reference sequence), the CDR1 and CDR2 loops are MNHEY and SMNVEV. Including the terminal cysteine and phenylalanine, the CDR3 comprises 13 residues. Just CDR3 DNA is preserved here, 39 bases in frame from base 1. What the authors observed across the whole study: Spike-specific TCR breadth and depth rose significantly after two AZD1222 doses compared with day 0 and with MenACWY recipients. CD4 TCRs associated with the vaccine covered the entire spike protein, and the dominant responses were in regions 160-218 and 743-854. Nearly half of unique spike-specific TCRs reportedly recognized epitopes outside regions mutated in the B.1.351 and B.1.1.7 variants. Conclusions about previously exposed vaccinees were limited because only a handful of AZD1222 recipients were SARS-CoV-2 seropositive at baseline. No day 14 peak-response samples were available, so repertoires were characterized only after the peak T cell response. The 56-69-year group was small, and its depth increase did not reach significance, likely because of low power. Participants were mostly white British and included more females than males, and it was suggested by the authors that clonal diversity may have been underestimated.

This receptor was taken from an adult in good health. The rearrangement joined TRBV27 to TRBJ2-7, with 8 bases aligning to TRBD1. Source: peripheral blood, taken on day 0 of AZD1222 vaccination. The bases read TGTGCCAGCAGGCCGACAGGGGTCTACGAGCAGTACTTC. It encodes CASRPTGVYEQYF.